These 2 T cell receptor beta chains originate from one sample sequenced in a study of early T cells in non-severe SARS-CoV-2 infection. One entry per CDR3 protein, called by TCRdb with MiXCR from the 5' RACE reads. The sample lists roughly 26,000 distinct CDR3 sequences, just over 4% occurring once. The sample was whole blood. All receptors come from an adult who was a healthcare worker with PCR-confirmed SARS-CoV-2 infection or an uninfected control (not recorded which).

At least ten counts were recorded for this clonotype. The chain joins TRBV7-8 to TRBJ2-3; D possibly uses TRBD1 or TRBD2 (5 bases each). CDR3 length: 16 residues. Deletions cut 3 bases from V and 3 bases from J, with 16 bases between. Germline V gene sequence: CDR1 SGHVS, CDR2 FQNEAQ. CDR3 residues: CASSFLGPEGTDTQYF. The CDR3 DNA sequence: TGTGCCAGCAGCTTTCTCGGTCCCGAGGGGACAGATACGCAGTATTTT. Combining the CDR3 with reference TRBV7-8 and TRBJ2-3 gives the whole variable domain GAGVSQSPRYKVAKRGQDVALRCDPISGHVSLFWYQQALGQGPEFLTYFQNEAQLDKSGLPSDRFFAERPEGSVSTLKIQRTQQEDSAVYLCASSFLGPEGTDTQYFGPGTRLTVL.

The V and J genes are TRBV3-1 and TRBJ2-5, with D perhaps assigned TRBD1 or TRBD2 (6 bases each). Germline CDR1 LGHDT, CDR2 YNNKEL (reference sequence). The CDR3 contains 15 residues. The V end was cut by 5 bases, the J end by 4 bases, with 17 bases between. CDR3 in DNA: TGTGCCAGCAGCTCCGTCTGGGGGGCGGGAGAGACCCAGTACTTC. Protein: CASSSVWGAGETQYF.